A selection of T cell receptor beta chains follows, all from one sample in a study of OX40 agonist ivuxolimab in advanced cancers. Sequenced by immunoSEQ multiplex PCR; TCRdb stores in-frame clones only, minus some. The sample lists 30,000 to 45,000 clones; about 90% were seen once. The material sequenced was CD4+ or CD8+ T cells sorted from blood, taken in a trial of the OX40 agonist ivuxolimab. These receptors came from an adult with an advanced solid tumor such as melanoma, head and neck, liver or kidney cancer. CDR3s include the opening cysteine and the closing phenylalanine or tryptophan. The D gene is left open where the match is weak. Some rows have no size entry. The others give once, few or many, or a class for an expanded clone.

J: TRBJ2-5; D: TRBD1; size: NA; V: TRBV5-6; DNA: TGTGCCAGCAGCGCAGGGGGTGGCGAGACCCAGTACTTC; CDR3: CASSAGGGETQYF
J: TRBJ2-3; D: TRBD2; size: NA; V: TRBV10-3; DNA: TGTGCCATCAGTTCGCGGGAGGCCACAGATACGCAGTATTTT; CDR3: CAISSREATDTQYF
J: TRBJ1-3; D: NA; size: NA; V: TRBV7-2; DNA: TGTGCCAGCAGCATAGACAGAAGAAACACCATATATTTT; CDR3: CASSIDRRNTIYF
J: TRBJ1-4; D: NA; size: NA; V: TRBV11-2; DNA: TGTGCCAGCAGCTCGACAGCAACTAATGAAAAACTGTTTTTT; CDR3: CASSSTATNEKLFF
J: TRBJ2-1; D: TRBD1; size: NA; V: TRBV6-5; DNA: TGTGCCAGCAGTCCGGGACAGGGCTCCTACAATGAGCAGTTCTTC; CDR3: CASSPGQGSYNEQFF
J: TRBJ1-1; D: NA; size: NA; V: TRBV29-1; DNA: TGCAGCCCGCGATATCGCCCGTCCCGGGCCTGCTTTATGAACACTGAAGCTTTCTTT; CDR3: CSPRYRPSRACFMNTEAFF
J: TRBJ1-1; D: NA; size: NA; V: TRBV6-1; DNA: TGTGCCGTCATGTCGGGGACAACGAAGAACACTGAAGCTTTCTTT; CDR3: CAVMSGTTKNTEAFF
J: TRBJ2-5; D: TRBD1; size: NA; V: TRBV15; DNA: TGTGCCACCGGACAGGGTGGCCAAGAGACCCAGTACTTC; CDR3: CATGQGGQETQYF
J: TRBJ2-1; D: TRBD2; size: NA; V: TRBV27; DNA: TGTGCCAGCAGTGCCCGACTAGCGGGGACGACCTACAATGAGCAGTTCTTC; CDR3: CASSARLAGTTYNEQFF
J: TRBJ1-2; D: NA; size: NA; V: TRBV4-2; DNA: TGTGCCAGCAGCCCTCGGGAGGGATCTAACTATGGCTACACCTTC; CDR3: CASSPREGSNYGYTF
J: TRBJ2-3; D: TRBD1; size: NA; V: TRBV9; DNA: TGTGCCAGCACGGCGACAGGGAGCACAGATACGCAGTATTTT; CDR3: CASTATGSTDTQYF
J: TRBJ2-6; D: NA; size: NA; V: TRBV2; DNA: TGTGCCAGCAGTGGAGGGGGAGGGGGCCCTGGGGCCAACGTCCTGACTTTC; CDR3: CASSGGGGGPGANVLTF
J: TRBJ2-5; D: NA; size: once; V: TRBV5-1; DNA: TGCGCCAGCAGCCCTGAGGGCAGAGAGGGGACCCAGTACTTC; CDR3: CASSPEGREGTQYF
J: TRBJ1-2; D: TRBD1; size: NA; V: TRBV2; DNA: TGTGCCAGCAGCCCCCTAGGGGGCGACTATGGCTACACCTTC; CDR3: CASSPLGGDYGYTF
J: TRBJ2-3; D: TRBD2; size: NA; V: TRBV10-3; DNA: TGTGCCATCATGGCAAGGACTAGCGGCACAGATACGCAGTATTTT; CDR3: CAIMARTSGTDTQYF
J: TRBJ2-7; D: TRBD2; size: NA; V: TRBV7-3; DNA: TGTGCCAGCAGCTTTGGGACTAGCGGTACCTACGAGCAGTACTTC; CDR3: CASSFGTSGTYEQYF
J: TRBJ1-1; D: NA; size: NA; V: TRBV2; DNA: TGTGCCAGCAGTGGGGATGTGGGGAGCACTGAAGCTTTCTTT; CDR3: CASSGDVGSTEAFF
J: TRBJ2-3; D: TRBD2; size: NA; V: TRBV7-2; DNA: TGTGCCAGCAGCTCAGGACTAGCGGGGCGAGGTTTCACAGATACGCAGTATTTT; CDR3: CASSSGLAGRGFTDTQYF
J: TRBJ1-4; D: NA; size: NA; V: TRBV18; DNA: TGTGCCAGCTCATCGACCCGGGCCACGACCAATGAAAAACTGTTTTTT; CDR3: CASSSTRATTNEKLFF
J: TRBJ2-7; D: TRBD2; size: NA; V: TRBV11-3; DNA: TGTGCCAGCAGCATGGGACTAGCGGGGAGGCAGTACTTC; CDR3: CASSMGLAGRQYF